This is a list of T cell receptor beta chains from one sample in a study of cytomegalovirus exposure and HLA in healthy donors. Assay used: immunoSEQ multiplex PCR; TCRdb lists only in-frame clones, some missing. The top ten hold 1% to 1.2% of the sample, which has about 220,000 clones, about 93% seen once. Specimen: PBMCs. The receptors derive from a woman aged 18-29 years in good health and CMV-seronegative. The CDR3 runs from the conserved cysteine through the conserved F or W. The D gene is left open where the match is weak. Clone size is not always given. Where it is, it says once, few, many or a class for expanded clones.

V gene	clone size	J gene	D gene	CDR3 protein	CDR3 DNA
TRBV27	-	TRBJ2-7	-	CASRGQPYEQYF	TGTGCCAGCAGAGGACAACCCTACGAGCAGTACTTC
TRBV9	-	TRBJ2-5	TRBD1	CASSVRDSWETQYF	TGTGCCAGCAGCGTAAGGGACAGCTGGGAGACCCAGTACTTC
TRBV7-6	-	TRBJ2-7	-	CASSWGQTYEQYF	TGTGCCAGCAGTTGGGGCCAAACCTACGAGCAGTACTTC
TRBV2	once	TRBJ1-2	-	CASSEVVGTTYYGYTF	TGTGCCAGCAGTGAAGTTGTCGGGACAACTTACTATGGCTACACCTTC
TRBV6-5	-	TRBJ1-1	TRBD1	CASVGQGLNTEAFF	TGTGCCAGCGTCGGACAGGGCTTGAACACTGAAGCTTTCTTT
TRBV5-1	-	TRBJ1-1	TRBD1	CASTPQGWTEAFF	TGCGCCAGCACCCCACAGGGGTGGACTGAAGCTTTCTTT
TRBV19	-	TRBJ1-3	-	CASSAIRRDSGNTIYF	TGTGCCAGTAGTGCCATAAGGAGGGACTCTGGAAACACCATATATTTT
TRBV5-1	-	TRBJ2-2	TRBD2	CASSLYSPSGYTGELFF	TGCGCCAGCAGCTTGTATTCCCCTAGCGGGTACACCGGGGAGCTGTTTTTT
TRBV7-8	once	TRBJ1-1	TRBD1	CASSLGTGANTEAFF	TGTGCCAGCAGCTTAGGGACAGGAGCGAACACTGAAGCTTTCTTT
TRBV6-1	-	TRBJ2-7	TRBD1	CASSEGTGTYEQYF	TGTGCCAGCAGTGAAGGGACAGGGACCTACGAGCAGTACTTC
TRBV30	-	TRBJ2-7	TRBD1	CAWSVGQGVPQYF	TGTGCCTGGAGTGTAGGACAGGGGGTACCGCAGTACTTC
TRBV5-1	-	TRBJ2-4	-	CASSSYLQNIQYF	TGCGCCAGCAGCTCCTACCTACAAAACATTCAGTACTTC
TRBV5-6	-	TRBJ1-4	TRBD1	CASSLDIQGATNEKLFF	TGTGCCAGCAGCTTGGATATACAGGGGGCGACTAATGAAAAACTGTTTTTT
TRBV6-5	-	TRBJ2-1	TRBD2	CASSSTSGRAKEQFF	TGTGCCAGCAGCTCCACTAGCGGGAGGGCCAAGGAGCAGTTCTTC
TRBV6-5	-	TRBJ1-2	TRBD1	CASSYLGRGPGYGYTF	TGTGCCAGCAGTTACCTGGGCAGGGGGCCGGGCTATGGCTACACCTTC
TRBV5-4	-	TRBJ2-3	-	CASSLGRSGGDTQYF	TGTGCCAGCAGCTTGGGGCGGTCCGGTGGAGATACGCAGTATTTT
TRBV6-1	-	TRBJ2-7	-	CASMGAASYEQYF	TGTGCCAGCATGGGAGCGGCCTCCTACGAGCAGTACTTC
TRBV2	-	TRBJ2-7	TRBD1	CARGQMGQGAPEQYF	TGTGCCAGGGGGCAGATGGGACAGGGGGCGCCCGAGCAGTACTTC
TRBV28	-	TRBJ2-5	TRBD1	CASSLQGARFGETQYF	TGTGCCAGCAGTTTACAGGGGGCTAGGTTTGGAGAGACCCAGTACTTC
TRBV6-5	-	TRBJ1-1	TRBD1	CASSFFISTGGSEAFF	TGTGCCAGCAGTTTTTTCATATCGACAGGGGGCTCTGAAGCTTTCTTT
TRBV28	-	TRBJ2-1	-	CASSLMDSHYNEQFF	TGTGCCAGCAGTTTGATGGACAGCCACTACAATGAGCAGTTCTTC
TRBV10-1	-	TRBJ2-1	TRBD2	CASSPSGGYNEQFF	TGCGCCAGCAGTCCTAGCGGGGGCTACAATGAGCAGTTCTTC
TRBV18	-	TRBJ2-1	TRBD2	CASSPWGLAGVRGDNEQFF	TGTGCCAGCTCACCTTGGGGACTAGCGGGAGTGAGAGGGGACAATGAGCAGTTCTTC
TRBV9	-	TRBJ1-1	-	CASSQEGTEAFF	TGTGCCAGCAGCCAAGAGGGCACTGAAGCTTTCTTT
TRBV19	-	TRBJ2-1	TRBD1	CASSPLPGQGADEQFF	TGTGCCAGTAGTCCGTTACCGGGACAGGGTGCCGATGAGCAGTTCTTC
TRBV2	few	TRBJ2-7	-	CASSTNRVFHEQYF	TGTGCCAGCAGTACTAACAGGGTATTCCACGAGCAGTACTTC
TRBV6-6	-	TRBJ1-2	TRBD1	CASRRGQGPHGYTF	TGTGCCAGCAGGCGCGGACAGGGCCCTCATGGCTACACCTTC
TRBV5-5	few	TRBJ1-2	-	CASSLGHSNYGYTF	TGTGCCAGCAGCTTGGGACACTCTAACTATGGCTACACCTTC
TRBV7-9	-	TRBJ1-2	TRBD1	CASSPGQAETYGYTF	TGTGCCAGCAGCCCCGGACAGGCCGAAACGTATGGCTACACCTTC
TRBV15	-	TRBJ2-1	TRBD2	CATSRGVGLAGGPYEQFF	TGTGCCACCAGCAGGGGGGTGGGACTAGCGGGAGGGCCCTATGAGCAGTTCTTC
TRBV13	-	TRBJ2-5	TRBD2	CASSLGTSGRGKLQETQYF	TGTGCCAGCAGCCTTGGGACTAGCGGGAGAGGTAAACTTCAAGAGACCCAGTACTTC
TRBV7-3	-	TRBJ2-7	TRBD1	CASSSGQASEQYF	TGTGCCAGCAGCTCCGGACAGGCCTCCGAGCAGTACTTC
TRBV10-3	-	TRBJ1-3	-	CAISESRLGALGNTIYF	TGTGCCATCAGTGAGTCCCGCTTGGGGGCGCTTGGAAACACCATATATTTT
TRBV7-9	few	TRBJ1-2	-	CASSPTVFRGGGYTF	TGTGCCAGCAGCCCTACCGTCTTCAGGGGTGGCGGCTACACCTTC
TRBV19	-	TRBJ2-5	TRBD1	CASRDRDRAQETQYF	TGTGCCAGTAGAGACCGGGACAGGGCCCAAGAGACCCAGTACTTC
TRBV19	-	TRBJ1-6	TRBD1	CASSSWGQTNSPLHF	TGTGCCAGTAGTAGCTGGGGACAGACTAATTCACCCCTCCACTTT
TRBV28	-	TRBJ2-5	TRBD2	CASSSHGTSGRVETQYF	TGTGCCAGCAGTTCACACGGCACTAGCGGGAGAGTAGAGACCCAGTACTTC
TRBV7-2	-	TRBJ1-4	-	CASTSTQLNEKLFF	TGTGCCAGCACCTCCACGCAACTTAATGAAAAACTGTTTTTT
TRBV7-2	-	TRBJ2-7	TRBD1	CASSLEGAVPEQYF	TGTGCCAGCAGCTTAGAGGGGGCAGTCCCCGAGCAGTACTTC
TRBV27	-	TRBJ2-5	-	CASSSEPRGQETQYF	TGTGCCAGCAGTTCCGAACCCAGGGGCCAAGAGACCCAGTACTTC
TRBV5-8	-	TRBJ1-5	-	CASSPRNQPQHF	TGTGCCAGCAGCCCGAGAAATCAGCCCCAGCATTTT
TRBV27	-	TRBJ2-7	-	CASSLYSFAYEQYF	TGTGCCAGCAGTTTATATAGCTTTGCGTACGAGCAGTACTTC
TRBV19	-	TRBJ2-7	-	CASSTDQTGSYEQYF	TGTGCCAGTAGTACGGACCAAACAGGGTCCTACGAGCAGTACTTC
TRBV7-6	-	TRBJ1-1	TRBD1	CASSLAPGQGSMNTEAFF	TGTGCCAGCAGCTTAGCACCGGGACAGGGTTCCATGAACACTGAAGCTTTCTTT
TRBV6-9	-	TRBJ2-7	-	CASSYCQVGANEQYF	TGTGCCAGCAGTTATTGTCAGGTAGGGGCTAACGAGCAGTACTTC
TRBV28	-	TRBJ1-2	-	CASSLLTGDGYTF	TGTGCCAGCAGTTTATTGACAGGCGATGGCTACACCTTC
TRBV7-8	-	TRBJ2-2	-	CASSPRWNTGELFF	TGTGCCAGCAGCCCGAGGTGGAACACCGGGGAGCTGTTTTTT
TRBV6-5	-	TRBJ2-1	TRBD2	CASSRTSGNNEQFF	TGTGCCAGCAGCCGGACTAGCGGAAACAATGAGCAGTTCTTC
TRBV4-1	-	TRBJ2-7	-	CASSQWDTSYEQYF	TGCGCCAGCAGCCAGTGGGACACCTCCTACGAGCAGTACTTC
TRBV27	-	TRBJ2-2	TRBD1	CASRPGQGSGELFF	TGTGCCAGCAGGCCGGGACAGGGTTCCGGGGAGCTGTTTTTT
TRBV7-8	-	TRBJ1-2	-	CASSTPGQTNYGYTF	TGTGCCAGCAGCACCCCGGGACAAACTAACTATGGCTACACCTTC
TRBV6-5	-	TRBJ2-7	TRBD1	CASSYFRQGSGEQYF	TGTGCCAGCAGTTACTTTCGACAGGGATCGGGAGAGCAGTACTTC
TRBV11-2	-	TRBJ1-5	-	CASSLGTTSNQPQHF	TGTGCCAGCAGCTTAGGAACTACGAGCAATCAGCCCCAGCATTTT
TRBV6-5	few	TRBJ1-1	TRBD1	CASSTWGTGYTEAFF	TGTGCCAGCAGTACGTGGGGGACAGGCTACACTGAAGCTTTCTTT
TRBV28	-	TRBJ2-5	TRBD1	CASLKAWGTGSREETQYF	TGTGCCAGCCTTAAGGCGTGGGGGACAGGGAGTAGGGAAGAGACCCAGTACTTC
TRBV15	once	TRBJ1-5	TRBD1	CATSPRGQKPHSNQPQHF	TGTGCCACCAGCCCCCGGGGACAGAAGCCTCATAGCAATCAGCCCCAGCATTTT
TRBV5-1	-	TRBJ2-3	TRBD2	CASSLAGARDTQYF	TGCGCCAGCAGTTTAGCGGGAGCCAGAGATACGCAGTATTTT
TRBV6-5	-	TRBJ2-4	-	CASSGPLDRNIQYF	TGTGCCAGCAGTGGGCCGCTCGACAGAAACATTCAGTACTTC
TRBV27	-	TRBJ1-1	-	CASSPTGYTEAFF	TGTGCCAGCAGTCCAACAGGGTATACTGAAGCTTTCTTT